This entry lists 14 T cell receptor beta chains sequenced from one sample in a study of shared clonotypes between healthy human individuals (TCRdb year 2020). Library prep was done by the immunoSEQ multiplex PCR assay. Held by TCRdb, this immuneACCESS table contains in-frame sequences only and omits some clones. Under half of the omission traces to an unresolved V gene where checked; the cause of the rest is unknown. This sample has around 2,000,000 clones in its table, and 95% of those were observed once. The ten largest account for roughly 0.13% of the sample. The sample was naive CD4+ T cells sorted from blood. This sample's cell subset or site label indicates: CD45RA+ positively selected. These receptors were obtained from a young man in good health.

V is TRBV18 and J is TRBJ2-7; 10 bases agree with TRBD1. The trim removed 4 bases at V and 1 base at J, leaving 4 bases unmatched. This CDR3 is built from 15 residues. Per germline, CDR1 KGHSH and CDR2 LQKENI. CDR3 region: CASSRDRGGSYEQYF. The CDR3 nucleotides are TGTGCCAGCTCACGGGACAGGGGAGGATCCTACGAGCAGTACTTC.

Details on this clone: Other nucleotide sequences from this sample produce the same CDR3. The chain employs TRBV5-1 and TRBJ2-5; D not certain. The CDR3 is 11 residues long. CDR1 is SGHRS and CDR2 is YFSETQ in the germline V gene. Trimming took 4 bases from V and 5 from J, leaving 6 bases between them. CDR3 in amino acids: CASSLDETQYF. The CDR3 region has the DNA TGCGCCAGCAGCCTCGACGAGACCCAGTACTTC.

As regards this clone: Other nucleotide sequences in the sample specify the same CDR3. CDR3 sequence reads: CSVGGGNTEAFF. Written as DNA, the CDR3 is TGCAGCGTTGGAGGGGGGAACACTGAAGCTTTCTTT. This chain connects TRBV29-1 to TRBJ1-1; TRBD1 might be the D (6 bases). Deletions cut 4 bases from V and 1 base from J, with 7 bases between. This CDR3 is 12 amino acids long. Germline loops: CDR1 SQVTM, CDR2 ANQGSEA.

This clone came up once. The chain employs TRBV6-1 and TRBJ2-7; 8 nucleotides match TRBD2. Per germline, CDR1 MNHNS and CDR2 SASEGT. This CDR3 has 14 amino acids. J gave up 0 bases and V 8 bases, and 6 bases lay outside the gene matches. CDR3 nucleotide sequence: TGTGCCAGCGACCGGCTAGCGGGCTCCTACGAGCAGTACTTC. Translating gives CASDRLAGSYEQYF.

The V and J genes are TRBV29-1 and TRBJ1-2; 7 nucleotides align to TRBD1. Per the germline V gene, CDR1 is SQVTM and CDR2 is ANQGSEA. Germline trimming cut 2 bases from V and 4 bases from J; bases unmatched to any gene: 10. The CDR3 sequence is 15 residues long. The CDR3 coding sequence is TGCAGCGTTGAAAGTCCCGTGACAGGGACCTATGGCTACACCTTC. Translated: CSVESPVTGTYGYTF.

The rearrangement links TRBV6-6 to TRBJ2-1; D ambiguous. The CDR3 extends over 15 amino acids. Germline CDR1 and CDR2: MNHNY and SVGAGI (reference sequence). Trimming removed 6 bases from V and 0 bases from J, with 12 bases in between. CDR3 amino acids: CASRRLFSSYNEQFF. CDR3 nucleotides: TGTGCCAGCAGAAGATTGTTTAGCTCCTACAATGAGCAGTTCTTC.

The chain has TRBV11-2 and TRBJ1-6; D ambiguous. The CDR3 consists of 16 residues. The V and J ends lost 5 bases and 3 bases respectively, with 14 bases between them. Germline-derived CDR1 and CDR2 are SGHAT and FQNNGV. The CDR3 DNA sequence: TGTGCCAGCAGCCCGCTGACTCTCCTCTATAATTCACCCCTCCACTTT. Translating it yields CASSPLTLLYNSPLHF.

This chain joins TRBV5-1 and TRBJ2-3; no firm D call. The germline V and J ends were trimmed by 0 bases and 3 bases, with 14 bases remaining between them. Looked up from germline, CDR1 is SGHRS and CDR2 is YFSETQ. This CDR3 is built from 16 residues. CDR3 DNA sequence: TGCGCCAGCAGCTTGGAGGGTAATTGGGCGACAGATACGCAGTATTTT. This sequence encodes CASSLEGNWATDTQYF.

The chain couples TRBV12-5 to TRBJ2-5; D ambiguous. The length of the CDR3 is 14 residues. Germline CDR1 is LGHNT and CDR2 is FRNRAP. The V end lost 4 bases, the J end lost 5 bases, and 14 bases lay between the germline ends. CDR3 sequence (DNA): TGTGCTAGTGGTTCTCATTGGCCCTGGGAGACCCAGTACTTC. Protein: CASGSHWPWETQYF.

The chain is built from TRBV6-1 and TRBJ1-6; D possibly corresponds to TRBD1 (6 bases). Trimming removed 2 bases at V and 7 bases at J, with 15 bases between. There are 16 residues in the CDR3. CDR1 and CDR2 (germline): MNHNS, SASEGT. The CDR3 is CASSENRVGSNSPLHF. The CDR3 coding sequence is TGTGCCAGCAGTGAAAACAGGGTCGGTTCAAATTCACCCCTCCACTTT.

The chain links TRBV6-1 to TRBJ1-4, with TRBD1 identical over 7 bases. J gave up 8 bases and V 6 bases, and 9 bases lay outside the gene matches. Per germline, CDR1 MNHNS and CDR2 SASEGT. The CDR3 runs 14 residues. CDR3 sequence reads: CASRSGTVGEKLFF. The CDR3 nucleotides are TGTGCCAGCAGGAGCGGGACAGTAGGCGAAAAACTGTTTTTT.

As to this clone: This may arise from a read error, as a much more abundant clone is one base away. The sample carries other DNA sequences with the same CDR3. The V call is TRBV5-8, the J call TRBJ1-2, with D unclear. The V and J ends lost 1 base and 2 bases respectively, with 6 bases between them. The CDR3 sequence is 13 residues long. Germline V gives CDR1 SGHTS, CDR2 YDEGEE. CDR3 coding DNA: TGTGCCAGCAGCTTGCAAGGGAACTATGGCTACACCTTC. Translated: CASSLQGNYGYTF. The full variable domain, rest sourced from reference TRBV5-8 and TRBJ1-2, is EAGVTQSPTHLIKTRGQQATLRCSPISGHTSVYWYQQALGLGLQFLLWYDEGEERNRGNFPPRFSGRQFPNYSSELNVNALELEDSALYLCASSLQGNYGYTFGSGTRLTVV.

V gene TRBV7-2 combines with J gene TRBJ1-5, with a tentative D call TRBD1 (5 bases). The CDR3 length is 15 residues. Trimming pared 5 bases from V and 4 bases from J, leaving 15 bases between. Germline V gene lookup returns CDR1 SGHTA and CDR2 FQGNSA. In DNA, the CDR3 is TGTGCCAGCAGCCTAAGTGGGGGATGGAATCAGCCCCAGCATTTT. This codes for CASSLSGGWNQPQHF.

This chain joins TRBV6-1 and TRBJ1-6, with D possibly TRBD1 on 5 matching bases. Germline V gene sequence: CDR1 MNHNS, CDR2 SASEGT. This CDR3 is built from 15 residues. V lost 1 base to trimming and J lost 8 bases, with 12 bases between them. The CDR3 region has the DNA TGTGCCAGCAGTGAAGGAGGGACTTGGCATTCACCCCTCCACTTT. It encodes CASSEGGTWHSPLHF.